These T cell receptor beta chains were read from a single sample in a study of cytomegalovirus exposure and HLA in healthy donors. Clones were sequenced by immunoSEQ multiplex PCR, and TCRdb holds only the in-frame ones, with some missing. The table records approximately 120,000 clones, approximately 70% of them present only once. Sequencing was done on a sample of PBMCs. The source of these receptors is a man between 35 and 55 years old in good health and CMV-seronegative. CDR3s include the opening cysteine and the closing phenylalanine or tryptophan. The D gene is left open where the match is weak. A clone size is listed for some rows: how often the clone was seen (once, few, many), or a class if it is expanded.

d_call | j_call | v_call | clone_size | cdr3_nt | cdr3_aa
- | TRBJ2-3 | TRBV7-2 | - | TGTGCCAGCAGCCGCGGGACCACAGATACGCAGTATTTT | CASSRGTTDTQYF
TRBD1 | TRBJ2-7 | TRBV5-4 | once | TGTGCCAGCAGCTACAGGGACAGCTACGAGCAGTACTTC | CASSYRDSYEQYF
- | TRBJ2-3 | TRBV11-3 | - | TGTGCCAGCAGCTTAGGGGGCCCGGGCACAGATACGCAGTATTTT | CASSLGGPGTDTQYF
- | TRBJ1-1 | TRBV27 | - | TGTGCCAGCAGTTTAAGCGGGACGGTGGGGACTGAAGCTTTCTTT | CASSLSGTVGTEAFF
TRBD1 | TRBJ2-5 | TRBV5-1 | - | TGCGCCAGCAGCCCGGGGACAGGGCAGGCCCAGTACTTC | CASSPGTGQAQYF
TRBD1 | TRBJ2-5 | TRBV27 | - | TGTGCCAGCAGTTTATTGGGCAGGGGGTCAGAGACCCAGTACTTC | CASSLLGRGSETQYF
TRBD1 | TRBJ1-2 | TRBV14 | - | TGTGCCAGCAGCCAACGGACAGGGTTCTATGGCTACACCTTC | CASSQRTGFYGYTF
- | TRBJ2-7 | TRBV25-1 | - | TGTGCCAGCAGTGATCTGACAGAGGTCTACGAGCAGTACTTC | CASSDLTEVYEQYF
TRBD2 | TRBJ2-3 | TRBV6-6 | - | TGTGCCAGCAGGACCGGGACTAGCGGGTCGGGGGATACGCAGTATTTT | CASRTGTSGSGDTQYF
- | TRBJ2-7 | TRBV6-5 | - | TGTGCCAGCACCAAGGGCTCCCGTCAGGGCTCCGAGCAGTACTTC | CASTKGSRQGSEQYF
TRBD1 | TRBJ1-1 | TRBV18 | - | TGTGCCAGCTCACCACGAGGGACAGGTTTCGCTGAAGCTTTCTTT | CASSPRGTGFAEAFF
- | TRBJ2-4 | TRBV4-3 | few | TGCGCCAGCAGCCAAGAAACAGGGTTAGCCAAAAACATTCAGTACTTC | CASSQETGLAKNIQYF
- | TRBJ1-4 | TRBV2 | - | TGTGCCAGCTCAAACGAAGCGGGGTTTAATGAAAAACTGTTTTTT | CASSNEAGFNEKLFF
- | TRBJ2-1 | TRBV12-5 | - | TGTGCTAGTGGTTTATGGGGAGCGTACAATGAGCAGTTCTTC | CASGLWGAYNEQFF
TRBD2 | TRBJ2-1 | TRBV9 | - | TGTGCCAGCAGCCCTCGGACTAGCGGGGGGGCACATGAGCAGTTCTTC | CASSPRTSGGAHEQFF
- | TRBJ1-2 | TRBV27 | - | TGTGCCAGCAGTCCCGGTCCTACCAAGTATGGCTACACCTTC | CASSPGPTKYGYTF
- | TRBJ2-3 | TRBV9 | few | TGTGCCAGCAGCGTAGTGGGAGATGGAAGGGTAGATACGCAGTATTTT | CASSVVGDGRVDTQYF
TRBD2 | TRBJ2-4 | TRBV15 | few | TGTGCCACCCGCGCCGGACTAGCGGAAGTAGCCAAAAACATTCAGTACTTC | CATRAGLAEVAKNIQYF
- | TRBJ2-1 | TRBV6-6 | - | TGTGCCAGCAGTACCCTTATCCCAGGGTTGGATGAGCAGTTCTTC | CASSTLIPGLDEQFF
- | TRBJ2-7 | TRBV6-1 | - | TGTGCCGGCCAAGTACAGGGTGGCGAGCAGTACTTC | CAGQVQGGEQYF
TRBD1 | TRBJ2-7 | TRBV6-1 | - | TGTGCCAGCAGTGAAGCGCGGGGCAGGGGGCAGACCTACGAGCAGTACTTC | CASSEARGRGQTYEQYF
- | TRBJ1-4 | TRBV2 | - | TGTGCCAGCAGTCCAAAGGGGTGGAAACTGTTTTTT | CASSPKGWKLFF
- | TRBJ2-7 | TRBV10-3 | - | TGTGCCATCAGTGTCGACACACAAGCTTCTCGAGCCCGCGAGCAGTACTTC | CAISVDTQASRAREQYF
- | TRBJ2-7 | TRBV7-3 | - | TGTGCCAGCAGCTTAACGGGGCAGGCTTGGGAGCAGTACTTC | CASSLTGQAWEQYF
TRBD2 | TRBJ2-3 | TRBV28 | - | TGTGCCAGCAGTTTACCCAGCGGGGGGCTCACAGATACGCAGTATTTT | CASSLPSGGLTDTQYF
TRBD1 | TRBJ1-6 | TRBV7-7 | - | TGTGCTAGCAGCTTGGGGACAGATAATTCACCCCTCCACTTT | CASSLGTDNSPLHF
- | TRBJ1-1 | TRBV4-3 | few | TGCGCCAGCAGCCAAGATCGGGGGGGGAACACTGAAGCTTTCTTT | CASSQDRGGNTEAFF
TRBD1 | TRBJ2-1 | TRBV5-6 | - | TGTGCCAGCAGCTTGGGGACAGGGGCCCGATACAATGAGCAGTTCTTC | CASSLGTGARYNEQFF
TRBD1 | TRBJ2-5 | TRBV18 | - | TGTGCCAGCTCTCTGGGACAGGGATACCAAGAGACCCAGTACTTC | CASSLGQGYQETQYF